This T cell receptor (beta chain) was recovered during a study of graft-versus-host responses after intestinal transplantation (dated by TCRdb to the early 2020s). Notes on the research overall: The transplants that recipients got were multivisceral, liver-intestinal, or isolated intestinal. All recipients received anti-thymocyte globulin induction followed by maintenance tacrolimus and steroids for around three years. Graft-versus-host and host-versus-graft alloreactive T cell clones were tracked in the graft, circulation and bone marrow after intestinal transplantation using bulk TCR-beta CDR3 sequencing. Alloreactive clones were identified by sequencing pre-transplant mixed lymphocyte reaction products and comparing them with unstimulated pre-transplant donor and recipient T cells. Of the 20 to 25 intestinal transplant recipients enrolled in the cohort, one of whom was a retransplant, 3 patients without pretransplant specimens were excluded. Donor T cell macrochimerism was defined as a peak of at least 4% donor T cells among recipient peripheral blood mononuclear cells. Rather than going through the commercial service, samples from a few later patients were sequenced in-house on an Illumina MiSeq and processed with MiXCR.

Broader findings and caveats from the paper: The relatively low number and heterogeneity of intestinal transplant patients limited the conclusions. GvH clones were found in recipient bone marrow, and some of the GvH clones appeared earlier in ileal mucosa or blood, which is consistent with an intestinal mucosal origin. Peak levels of circulating GvH clones were associated with declines in HvG clones early after transplant. In patients with donor T cell macrochimerism, the allografts had high GvH to HvG T cell clonal ratios.

The sample's time point, from its label and the paper: cells obtained before transplantation from donor or recipient. In the mixed lymphocyte reactions, approximately 200,000 CFSE-labeled pre-transplant responders were plated with approximately 200,000 irradiated violet-dye-labeled stimulators and cultured for 5 to 6 days. After the mixed lymphocyte reaction, proliferating CD3+CD4+CFSE-low and CD3+CD8+CFSE-low responder cells were FACS-sorted on a BD Influx sorter. Its CDR3 holds 13 amino acids, cysteine through phenylalanine. The entry retains the CDR3 DNA only, 39 bases that are in frame from base 1. V gives up 3 bases and J gives up 7 bases, and the segment between their germline ends measures 12 bases. CDR1 MGHRA and CDR2 YSYEKL are derived from the germline V gene. The receptor library was made with the immunoSEQ multiplex PCR assay. For most patients, genomic DNA was isolated using the Qiagen DNeasy Blood and Tissue Kit and was shipped frozen to Adaptive Biotechnologies for TCR sequencing. Adaptive Biotechnologies carried out high-throughput TCR-beta CDR3 sequencing of genomic DNA for most patients. The published analysis was carried out like this. TCR sequencing data were retrieved from Adaptive's ImmunoSEQ software for about 17 patients, whereas a few other patients were processed with MiXCR and VDJtools. To correct CD4 versus CD8 sorting errors, any sequence found in both subsets at a frequency ratio below 5:1 was removed. Because the origin of CDR3 nucleotide sequences shared between donor and recipient could not be assigned, those sequences were removed. To be classed as alloreactive, a clone needed at least 2-fold expansion over unstimulated cells and a minimum CFSE-low frequency of 0.002% (template counts) or 0.001% (read counts). Clones detected in sequenced pre-transplant spleen, lymph node, or MLR CFSE-low populations of the donor or recipient were defined as mappable. The cumulative frequency of alloreactive clones was calculated as a percentage of all sequences, weighted by copy number. Held by TCRdb, this immuneACCESS table contains in-frame sequences only and omits some clones. Under half of the omission traces to an unresolved V gene where checked; the cause of the rest is unknown. V and J calls and clone size are as listed in that table; D and trimming were resolved from the DNA. Counted in this sample were thousands of clones; 25% to 30% of them appeared once. 5.5% to 7.5% of the sample comes from the top ten.

This clone was recorded a few times. No base quality values were provided; no much bigger clone lies one nucleotide off. The TCR originated in a human patient who received an intestinal transplant. The chain couples TRBV4-1 to TRBJ1-2; possibly the D gene is TRBD1, per 6 matching bases. Specimen: alloreactive CD8+ T cells from a mixed lymphocyte reaction culture, collected before intestinal transplant. The sample's cell subset or site label, in plain terms: CFSE-low proliferating T cells sorted from approximately 6-day pre-transplant mixed lymphocyte reaction (GvH or HvG direction). The DNA reads as follows: TGCGCCAGCAGCCACGGACAGTTGGCTGGCTACACCTTC. This translates into CASSHGQLAGYTF.